This T cell receptor beta chain was recovered during a study of T cell changes during pregnancy in multiple sclerosis. Here immunoSEQ multiplex PCR was the method, and the copy in TCRdb shows in-frame clones only, minus some. Of tens of thousands of clones listed, just over 90% are singletons. With 4 bases removed from V and 6 bases from J, the gap between germline ends came to 16 bases. The CDR3 runs to 15 residues. The germline V gene has CDR1 MNHNS and CDR2 SASEGT. The sequenced sample was PBMCs (not recorded whether the cells were cultured). This TCR came from a female donor with multiple sclerosis, enrolled in a pregnancy study. The J gene is TRBJ1-5, the V gene TRBV6-1, with D possibly matching TRBD1 (5 bases). The CDR3 DNA reads TGTGCCAGCAGTGTGGGGGAATCTATAGGTCAGCCCCAGCATTTT. Its translation: CASSVGESIGQPQHF.